This section outlines one T cell receptor beta chain sequence together with its context. Data came from immunoSEQ multiplex PCR; TCRdb stores just in-frame clones and leaves some out. The table records approximately 170,000 clones, 84% of them present only once. These data belong to a study of blood T cell repertoires in COVID-19. This CDR3 is 15 amino acids long. Germline values: CDR1 SGHTA, CDR2 FQGNSA. V dropped 0 bases and J dropped 3; count of bases not matched to a gene: 2. The TCR was taken from an elderly woman with COVID-19, enrolled during active disease. The specimen was peripheral blood. The chain is built from TRBV7-2 and TRBJ2-1; TRBD2 aligns across 7 bases. The CDR3 DNA is TGTGCCAGCAGCTTAGCGGGGGGGAACTACAATGAGCAGTTCTTC. It yields the protein CASSLAGGNYNEQFF.